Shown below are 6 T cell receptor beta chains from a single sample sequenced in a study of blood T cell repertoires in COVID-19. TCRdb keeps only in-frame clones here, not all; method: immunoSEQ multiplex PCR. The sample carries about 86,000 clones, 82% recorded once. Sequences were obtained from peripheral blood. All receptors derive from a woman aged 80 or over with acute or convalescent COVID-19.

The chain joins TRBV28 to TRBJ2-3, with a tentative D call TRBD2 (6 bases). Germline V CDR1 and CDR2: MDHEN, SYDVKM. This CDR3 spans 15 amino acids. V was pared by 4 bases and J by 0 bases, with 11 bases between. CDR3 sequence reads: CASSSLSGSTDTQYF. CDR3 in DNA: TGTGCCAGCAGTTCCCTCAGCGGGAGCACAGATACGCAGTATTTT.

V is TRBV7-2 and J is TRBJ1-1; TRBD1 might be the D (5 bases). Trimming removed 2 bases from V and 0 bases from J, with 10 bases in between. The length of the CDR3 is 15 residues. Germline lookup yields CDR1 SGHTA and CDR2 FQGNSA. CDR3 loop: CASSLQGLLNTEAFF. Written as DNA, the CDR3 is TGTGCCAGCAGCTTACAGGGTCTGCTGAACACTGAAGCTTTCTTT. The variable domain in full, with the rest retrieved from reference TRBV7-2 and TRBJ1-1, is GAGVSQSPSNKVTEKGKDVELRCDPISGHTALYWYRQSLGQGLEFLIYFQGNSAPDKSGLPSDRFSAERTGGSVSTLTIQRTQQEDSAVYLCASSLQGLLNTEAFFGQGTRLTVV.

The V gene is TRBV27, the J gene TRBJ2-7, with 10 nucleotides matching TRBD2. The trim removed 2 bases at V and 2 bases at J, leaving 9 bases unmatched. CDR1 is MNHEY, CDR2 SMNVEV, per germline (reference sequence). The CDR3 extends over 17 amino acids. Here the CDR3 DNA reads TGTGCCAGCAGTTTACTCCCTTCCAGCGGGAGGGCCTACGAGCAGTACTTC. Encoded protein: CASSLLPSSGRAYEQYF.

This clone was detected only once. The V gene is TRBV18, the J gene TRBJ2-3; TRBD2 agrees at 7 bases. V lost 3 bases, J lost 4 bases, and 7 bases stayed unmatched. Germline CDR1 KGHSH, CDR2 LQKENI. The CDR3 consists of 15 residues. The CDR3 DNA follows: TGTGCCAGCTCACCGGGCGGGAGACAGTCAGATACGCAGTATTTT. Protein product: CASSPGGRQSDTQYF.

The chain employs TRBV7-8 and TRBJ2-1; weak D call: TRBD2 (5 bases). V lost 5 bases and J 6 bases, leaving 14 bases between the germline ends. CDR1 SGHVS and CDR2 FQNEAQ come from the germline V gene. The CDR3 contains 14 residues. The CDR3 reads CASSADPRGNEQFF. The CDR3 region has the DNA TGTGCCAGCAGCGCGGACCCCCGGGGCAATGAGCAGTTCTTC.

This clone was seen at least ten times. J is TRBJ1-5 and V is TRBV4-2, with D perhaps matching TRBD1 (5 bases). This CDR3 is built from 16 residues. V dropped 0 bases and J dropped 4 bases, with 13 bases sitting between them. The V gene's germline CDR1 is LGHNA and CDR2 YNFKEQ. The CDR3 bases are TGTGCCAGCAGCCAAGAGTTCGGGGGATGGAATCAGCCCCAGCATTTT. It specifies CASSQEFGGWNQPQHF.